This is a list of T cell receptor beta chains from one sample in a study of blood T cell repertoires in COVID-19. Assay: immunoSEQ multiplex PCR; the TCRdb copy retains only in-frame clones and omits some. The sample holds more than 200,000 clones; 88% are singletons and the top ten take roughly 1.7%. Material for sequencing was peripheral blood. All receptors derive from a man between 65 and 85 years old with acute or convalescent COVID-19. Each CDR3 is given with its conserved first and last residue. Each record gives: D gene, J gene, V gene, CDR3 DNA, CDR3 protein. A D gene is named only where the DNA matches it firmly.

D gene: NA
J gene: TRBJ2-3
V gene: TRBV7-3
CDR3 DNA: TGTGCCAGCAGCTTACAGGGCACTAGCACAGATACGCAGTATTTT
CDR3 protein: CASSLQGTSTDTQYF

D gene: TRBD2
J gene: TRBJ2-7
V gene: TRBV5-6
CDR3 DNA: TGTGCCAGCAGCTGGGGACCTAGCGGGGTGTTGTACGAGCAGTACTTC
CDR3 protein: CASSWGPSGVLYEQYF

D gene: NA
J gene: TRBJ2-7
V gene: TRBV7-9
CDR3 DNA: TGTGCCAGCAGCTTTGGCGGGACCCAGTACGAGCAGTACTTC
CDR3 protein: CASSFGGTQYEQYF

D gene: TRBD1
J gene: TRBJ1-1
V gene: TRBV24-1
CDR3 DNA: TGTGCCACCAGTGACCCCTACAGGGGATTGAACACTGAAGCTTTCTTT
CDR3 protein: CATSDPYRGLNTEAFF

D gene: TRBD1
J gene: TRBJ1-5
V gene: TRBV6-2/TRBV6-3
CDR3 DNA: TGTGCCAGCAGTTACACAACAGGGGGCGGCTATAGCAATCAGCCCCAGCATTTT
CDR3 protein: CASSYTTGGGYSNQPQHF

D gene: NA
J gene: TRBJ1-1
V gene: TRBV18
CDR3 DNA: TGTGCCAGCTCAGACTTTGAGGGGGTTGTGGCTGAAGCTTTCTTT
CDR3 protein: CASSDFEGVVAEAFF

D gene: TRBD2
J gene: TRBJ2-1
V gene: TRBV7-3
CDR3 DNA: TGTGCCAGCAGCTTAGGCGGGAGTTTGAATGAGCAGTTCTTC
CDR3 protein: CASSLGGSLNEQFF

D gene: TRBD2
J gene: TRBJ2-1
V gene: TRBV2
CDR3 DNA: TGTGCCAGCAGTGACAGCGGGGGCAACAATGAGCAGTTCTTC
CDR3 protein: CASSDSGGNNEQFF

D gene: NA
J gene: TRBJ2-2
V gene: TRBV18
CDR3 DNA: TGTGCCAGCTCAGGGGACTCATACACCGGGGAGCTGTTTTTT
CDR3 protein: CASSGDSYTGELFF

D gene: TRBD1
J gene: TRBJ1-6
V gene: TRBV7-2
CDR3 DNA: TGTGCCAGCAGCTTACTAGTGACAGGGGGCAATTCACCCCTCCACTTT
CDR3 protein: CASSLLVTGGNSPLHF

D gene: NA
J gene: TRBJ1-2
V gene: TRBV7-8
CDR3 DNA: TGTGCCAGCAGCTTACTTCAGGGATATGGCTACACCTTC
CDR3 protein: CASSLLQGYGYTF

D gene: NA
J gene: TRBJ2-1
V gene: TRBV7-3
CDR3 DNA: TGTGCCAGCAGCTTAAATCCGGGAGTCTCCTACAATGAGCAGTTCTTC
CDR3 protein: CASSLNPGVSYNEQFF

D gene: NA
J gene: TRBJ1-3
V gene: TRBV27
CDR3 DNA: TGTGCCAGCAGCCCTCTTGGTCGGGACTCTGGAAACACCATATATTTT
CDR3 protein: CASSPLGRDSGNTIYF